The rows below give T cell receptor beta chains drawn from one sample of a study of blood T cell repertoires in COVID-19. Some clones are missing from TCRdb's copy, which holds only in-frame ones; the method was immunoSEQ multiplex PCR. Here the sample spans a few hundred thousand clones, roughly 90% being singletons. Specimen: PBMCs or T cells enriched from blood (not recorded which). The receptor source for this set is a woman in her thirties or forties who had recovered from COVID-19. Both conserved end residues are part of each CDR3. The D gene is left open where the match is weak. Part of the rows lack a size; the others show once, few, many or a class for expanded clones.

.,TRBD2,TRBJ2-1,TRBV27,CASRPPAGVSYNEQFF,TGTGCCAGCAGACCACCGGCGGGAGTCAGCTACAATGAGCAGTTCTTC
.,.,TRBJ1-5,TRBV18,CASSPFGNQPQHF,TGTGCCAGCTCACCGTTCGGCAATCAGCCCCAGCATTTT
.,.,TRBJ2-1,TRBV27,CASMVLLAKNEQFF,TGTGCCAGCATGGTGCTACTAGCTAAGAATGAGCAGTTCTTC
once,.,TRBJ1-2,TRBV29-1,CSVEEGGINYGYTF,TGCAGCGTTGAAGAGGGAGGAATTAACTATGGCTACACCTTC
.,.,TRBJ1-3,TRBV5-3,CARSPLAASHTHSGNTIYF,TGTGCCAGAAGCCCGCTTGCGGCCTCTCATACCCACTCTGGAAACACCATATATTTT
.,TRBD2,TRBJ2-3,TRBV9,CASSDTSAAQYF,TGTGCCAGCAGCGACACTAGCGCGGCGCAGTATTTT
.,TRBD1,TRBJ1-1,TRBV9,CASSVLGQGNTEAFF,TGTGCCAGCAGCGTTCTAGGACAGGGGAACACTGAAGCTTTCTTT
.,.,TRBJ1-4,TRBV28,CASSLKYFRVTFF,TGTGCCAGCAGTTTAAAGTATTTCCGGGTTACGTTTTTT
few,TRBD2,TRBJ2-7,TRBV7-2,CASSLLAGAEQYF,TGTGCCAGCAGCTTACTAGCGGGGGCCGAGCAGTACTTC
.,.,TRBJ1-1,TRBV7-9,CASSPAAENTEAFF,TGTGCCAGCAGTCCGGCGGCAGAAAACACTGAAGCTTTCTTT
.,.,TRBJ1-1,TRBV7-9,CASSLSNGVNTEAFF,TGTGCCAGCAGCTTATCGAATGGAGTGAACACTGAAGCTTTCTTT
.,TRBD1,TRBJ2-1,TRBV7-9,CASSSTGGYNEQFF,TGTGCCAGCAGCTCGACAGGGGGATACAATGAGCAGTTCTTC
.,.,TRBJ1-2,TRBV4-3,CASSQDGLYGYTF,TGCGCCAGCAGCCAGGACGGACTCTATGGCTACACCTTC
.,.,TRBJ2-5,TRBV7-8,CASRERRGIGTQYF,TGTGCCAGCAGAGAGAGAAGGGGTATCGGGACCCAGTACTTC
once,.,TRBJ1-2,TRBV29-1,CSVEDLGRESYGYTF,TGCAGCGTTGAAGATCTAGGCCGAGAGTCCTATGGCTACACCTTC
.,TRBD1,TRBJ1-2,TRBV4-3,CASSQEVGTGGRGYGYTF,TGCGCCAGCAGCCAAGAAGTTGGGACAGGGGGTAGGGGCTATGGCTACACCTTC
.,.,TRBJ2-3,TRBV5-1,CASSLGTAPPDTQYF,TGCGCCAGCAGCTTGGGGACTGCCCCTCCAGATACGCAGTATTTT
.,.,TRBJ1-1,TRBV20-1,CSASIGSTEAFF,TGCAGTGCTAGTATCGGGAGCACTGAAGCTTTCTTT
.,.,TRBJ1-1,TRBV27,CASSLAALNTEAFF,TGTGCCAGCAGTCTTGCAGCGCTGAACACTGAAGCTTTCTTT
.,TRBD1,TRBJ2-7,TRBV14,CASSQVAAGGYEQYF,TGTGCCAGCAGCCAAGTCGCCGCAGGGGGATACGAGCAGTACTTC
.,.,TRBJ1-2,TRBV4-1,CASSLRDTTNYGYTF,TGCGCCAGCAGCCTCCGGGACACTACTAACTATGGCTACACCTTC
.,TRBD1,TRBJ1-1,TRBV19,CASRPGQLMNTEAFF,TGTGCCAGCCGACCGGGACAGTTGATGAACACTGAAGCTTTCTTT
.,.,TRBJ2-2,TRBV30,CAWNAWQDTGELFF,TGTGCCTGGAACGCTTGGCAGGACACCGGGGAGCTGTTTTTT
.,.,TRBJ1-2,TRBV18,CASSPPGGGARDGYTF,TGTGCCAGCTCACCACCTGGTGGGGGGGCGCGTGATGGCTACACCTTC
.,.,TRBJ2-1,TRBV5-1,CASSLASAEDEQFF,TGCGCCAGCAGCTTGGCCAGCGCTGAGGATGAGCAGTTCTTC
.,TRBD1,TRBJ1-2,TRBV27,CASSSGTGRSYGYTF,TGTGCCAGCAGTTCTGGGACAGGGCGCAGCTATGGCTACACCTTC
.,.,TRBJ1-1,TRBV18,CASSPRLIREGNTEAFF,TGTGCCAGCTCACCACGGCTAATTCGGGAGGGGAACACTGAAGCTTTCTTT
.,.,TRBJ2-2,TRBV5-4,CASSSGGRVNTGELFF,TGTGCCAGCAGCTCCGGCGGGCGGGTCAACACCGGGGAGCTGTTTTTT
.,.,TRBJ1-2,TRBV5-4,CASSSTGGYGYTF,TGTGCCAGCAGCTCCACTGGGGGCTACGGCTACACCTTC
.,TRBD1,TRBJ2-7,TRBV18,CASSQGTGGEQYF,TGTGCCAGCTCACAAGGGACAGGCGGAGAGCAGTACTTC
.,.,TRBJ1-1,TRBV27,CASSPLAREAAFF,TGTGCCAGCAGCCCACTGGCCCGGGAAGCTGCTTTCTTT
.,TRBD1,TRBJ2-7,TRBV27,CASSFTGTEYEQYF,TGTGCCAGCAGTTTTACCGGGACAGAGTACGAGCAGTACTTC
.,.,TRBJ1-1,TRBV4-2,CASSQSKNTEAFF,TGTGCCAGCAGCCAGTCCAAGAACACTGAAGCTTTCTTT